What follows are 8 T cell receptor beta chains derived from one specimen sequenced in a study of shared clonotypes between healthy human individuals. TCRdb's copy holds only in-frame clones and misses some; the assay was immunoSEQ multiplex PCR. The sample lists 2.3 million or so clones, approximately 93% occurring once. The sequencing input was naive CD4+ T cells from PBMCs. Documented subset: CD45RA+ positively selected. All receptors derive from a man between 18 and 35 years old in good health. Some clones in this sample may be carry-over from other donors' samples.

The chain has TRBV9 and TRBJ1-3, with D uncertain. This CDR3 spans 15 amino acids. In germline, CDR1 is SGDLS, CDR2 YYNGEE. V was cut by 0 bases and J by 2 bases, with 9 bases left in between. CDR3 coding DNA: TGTGCCAGCAGCGTAGGTCTGGCCACTGGAAACACCATATATTTT. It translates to CASSVGLATGNTIYF.

CDR3 DNA sequence: TGTGCCATCAGTGCAGGACTAGGGGGGAAGAGCTCCTACAATGAGCAGTTCTTC. This encodes CAISAGLGGKSSYNEQFF. V is TRBV10-3 and J is TRBJ2-1; tentative D call: TRBD2 (7 bases). The germline gives CDR1 ENHRY, CDR2 SYGVKD. V gave up 4 bases and J gave up 0 bases, with 19 bases separating them. CDR3 length: 18 residues.

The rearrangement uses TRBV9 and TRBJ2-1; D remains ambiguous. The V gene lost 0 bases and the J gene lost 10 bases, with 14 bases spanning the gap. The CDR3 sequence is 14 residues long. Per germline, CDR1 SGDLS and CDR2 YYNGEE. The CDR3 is CASSVAGSGAEQFF. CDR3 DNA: TGTGCCAGCAGCGTAGCTGGGTCCGGAGCGGAGCAGTTCTTC. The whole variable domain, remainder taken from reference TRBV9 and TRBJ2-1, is DSGVTQTPKHLITATGQRVTLRCSPRSGDLSVYWYQQSLDQGLQFLIQYYNGEERAKGNILERFSAQQFPDLHSELNLSSLELGDSALYFCASSVAGSGAEQFFGPGTRLTVL.

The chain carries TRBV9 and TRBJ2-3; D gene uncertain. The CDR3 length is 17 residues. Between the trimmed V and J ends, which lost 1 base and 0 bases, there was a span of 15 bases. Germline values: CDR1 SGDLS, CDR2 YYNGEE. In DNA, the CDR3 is TGTGCCAGCAGCGTAATGTCACGAGGCTTTAGCACAGATACGCAGTATTTT. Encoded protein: CASSVMSRGFSTDTQYF.

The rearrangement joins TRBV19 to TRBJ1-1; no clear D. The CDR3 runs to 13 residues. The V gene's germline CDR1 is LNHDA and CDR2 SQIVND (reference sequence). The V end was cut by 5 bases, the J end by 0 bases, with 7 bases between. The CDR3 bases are TGTGCCAGTAGTGGGTCCGTGAACACTGAAGCTTTCTTT. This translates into CASSGSVNTEAFF.

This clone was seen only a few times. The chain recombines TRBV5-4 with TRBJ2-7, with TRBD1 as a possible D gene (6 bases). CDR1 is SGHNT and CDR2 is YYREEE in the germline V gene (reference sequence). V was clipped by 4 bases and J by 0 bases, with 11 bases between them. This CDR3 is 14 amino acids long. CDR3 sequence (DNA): TGTGCCAGCAGCCGGACAGCCAGCTCCTACGAGCAGTACTTC. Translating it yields CASSRTASSYEQYF.

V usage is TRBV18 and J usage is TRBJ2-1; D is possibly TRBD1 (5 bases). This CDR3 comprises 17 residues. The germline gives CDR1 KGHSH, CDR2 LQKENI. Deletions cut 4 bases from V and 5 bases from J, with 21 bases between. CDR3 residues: CASSLSPNRIRDNEQFF. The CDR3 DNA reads TGTGCCAGCTCACTATCGCCGAACAGGATAAGGGACAATGAGCAGTTCTTC.

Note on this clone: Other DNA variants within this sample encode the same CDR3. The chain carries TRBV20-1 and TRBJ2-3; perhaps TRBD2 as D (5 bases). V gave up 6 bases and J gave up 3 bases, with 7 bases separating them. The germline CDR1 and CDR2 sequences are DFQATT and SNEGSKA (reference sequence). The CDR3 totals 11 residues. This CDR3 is CSASGTDTQYF. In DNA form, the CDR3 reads TGCAGTGCCTCGGGGACAGATACGCAGTATTTT.